The present TCR beta chain was sequenced within a study of blood T cell repertoires in COVID-19. Study summary: COVID-19 samples, acute and convalescent, were from the United States, Italy and Spain.

The table came from immunoSEQ multiplex PCR; TCRdb's copy has only in-frame clones and leaves some out. Of fewer than 200,000 clones in the sample, 70% to 85% were seen once. This TCR derives from a woman of 80 years or more with acute or convalescent COVID-19. Sequencing used peripheral blood.

The CDR3 DNA follows: TGTGCCAGCAGCAGGGGAAGTAGCGGGTACACAGATACGCAGTATTTT. As protein: CASSRGSSGYTDTQYF. The gene calls are TRBV9 and TRBJ2-3; 7 bases agree with TRBD2. The germline gives CDR1 SGDLS, CDR2 YYNGEE. The trim removed 4 bases at V and 2 bases at J, leaving 10 bases unmatched. The CDR3 is 16 amino acids.